These 15 T cell receptor beta chains were sequenced from one sample in a study of blood T cell repertoires in COVID-19. The method was immunoSEQ multiplex PCR; TCRdb's version includes in-frame clones alone and lacks a portion of them. Among approximately 210,000 clones listed, about 91% were seen once. Material: peripheral blood. The receptors were gathered from a man between 18 and 29 years old with active or convalescent COVID-19.

The chain employs TRBV5-1 and TRBJ2-7, with a weak D call TRBD2 (6 bases). Trimming pared 0 bases from V and 4 bases from J, leaving 14 bases between. From germline, CDR1 is SGHRS and CDR2 YFSETQ. This CDR3 comprises 15 residues. CDR3 protein: CASSLGMEGGYEQYF. In nucleotides, the CDR3 is TGCGCCAGCAGCTTGGGCATGGAGGGCGGGTACGAGCAGTACTTC. Based on the CDR3 plus reference TRBV5-1 and TRBJ2-7, the full variable domain is KAGVTQTPRYLIKTRGQQVTLSCSPISGHRSVSWYQQTPGQGLQFLFEYFSETQRNKGNFPGRFSGRQFSNSRSEMNVSTLELGDSALYLCASSLGMEGGYEQYFGPGTRLTVT.

This clone was observed a single time. V and J are TRBV11-2 and TRBJ2-3, with unresolved D. V lost 1 base, J lost 3 bases, and 11 bases lay in between. CDR1 and CDR2 (germline): SGHAT, FQNNGV. CDR3 length equals 15 residues. CDR3 sequence reads: CASSLAVLNTDTQYF. As DNA, the CDR3 is TGTGCCAGCAGCTTAGCTGTCTTAAATACAGATACGCAGTATTTT. The variable domain in full, with the rest retrieved from reference TRBV11-2 and TRBJ2-3, is EAGVAQSPRYKIIEKRQSVAFWCNPISGHATLYWYQQILGQGPKLLIQFQNNGVVDDSQLPKDRFSAERLKGVDSTLKIQPAKLEDSAVYLCASSLAVLNTDTQYFGPGTRLTVL.

The chain joins TRBV7-2 to TRBJ1-1, with D possibly matching TRBD1 (6 bases). The germline gives CDR1 SGHTA, CDR2 FQGNSA. CDR3 length: 13 residues. V was clipped by 5 bases and J by 4 bases, with 11 bases between them. Written as DNA, the CDR3 is TGTGCCAGCAGCCGCGACAGGAGCACTGAAGCTTTCTTT. This codes for CASSRDRSTEAFF.

The sample holds a few counts of this clone. The chain joins TRBV29-1 to TRBJ2-3; a weak D match, TRBD2 (6 bases). In germline, CDR1 is SQVTM, CDR2 ANQGSEA. The CDR3 extends over 11 amino acids. CDR3 nucleotide sequence: TGCGCGTCGGGGGACGGAGATACGCAGTATTTT. It is translated as CASGDGDTQYF.

CDR3 sequence (DNA): TGTGCCAGCAGTTTAAGGGGTCAGCCCCAGCATTTT. As protein: CASSLRGQPQHF. The chain has TRBV28 and TRBJ1-5; a weak D match, TRBD1 (5 bases). The CDR3 covers 12 residues. Germline values: CDR1 MDHEN, CDR2 SYDVKM. V was shortened by 2 bases and J by 6 bases, with 5 bases between the two germline ends.

In this sample, this clone turned up once. This chain uses TRBV4-3 with TRBJ2-1, with TRBD2 matching over 12 bases. J gave up 8 bases and V 0 bases, and 8 bases lay outside the gene matches. Germline V gene data show CDR1 as LGHNA and CDR2 as YSLEER. This CDR3 region has 17 residues. CDR3 bases: TGCGCCAGCAGCCAAGATATTGCTAGCGGGAGGGGCGATGAGCAGTTCTTC. As protein: CASSQDIASGRGDEQFF.

The V and J genes are TRBV3-1 (or the pseudogene TRBV3-2) and TRBJ2-3; 9 positions agree with TRBD2. This CDR3 has 16 amino acids. The V and J ends lost 0 bases and 8 bases, in that order; junction bases with no gene match: 9. The V gene's germline CDR1 is LGHDT and CDR2 YNNKEL (reference sequence). The CDR3 DNA is TGTGCCAGCAGCCAAGATCCCACTAGCGGGCGGGGTACGCAGTATTTT. It yields the protein CASSQDPTSGRGTQYF.

The chain is built from TRBV7-9 and TRBJ2-7; 12 bases line up with TRBD2. Germline CDR1 and CDR2: SEHNR and FQNEAQ (reference sequence). The CDR3 runs 18 residues. Trimming at V came to 3 bases and at J to 7 bases, leaving 16 bases not matched to a gene. This chain's CDR3 is CASSLLAGGTNSVGEQYF. The CDR3 region has the DNA TGTGCCAGCAGCTTGCTAGCGGGAGGGACTAATAGCGTGGGTGAGCAGTACTTC.

Written as DNA, the CDR3 is TGTGCCAGCAGCCAACATAATCCCGACAGATACGAGCAGTACTTC. Protein: CASSQHNPDRYEQYF. The rearrangement uses TRBV4-2 and TRBJ2-7; D perhaps matches TRBD1 (5 bases). CDR3 size: 15 residues. V was shortened by 2 bases and J by 4 bases, with 15 bases between the two germline ends. The germline CDR1 and CDR2 sequences are LGHNA and YNFKEQ.

The genes are TRBV5-4 and TRBJ1-6, with 9 bases identical to TRBD1. V shed 4 bases, J shed 10 bases, and the junction held 6 bases outside the gene matches. This CDR3 contains 14 residues. Germline V gene sequence: CDR1 SGHNT, CDR2 YYREEE (reference sequence). The CDR3 DNA is TGTGCCAGCAGCCCTAGGGACAGGGACTCACCCCTCCACTTT. Translating it yields CASSPRDRDSPLHF.

This rearrangement joins TRBV11-3 to TRBJ2-2, with 7 bases aligning to TRBD2. J gave up 0 bases and V 1 base, and 2 bases lay outside the gene matches. The CDR3 spans 16 residues. Germline loops: CDR1 SGHNT, CDR2 YENEEA. The CDR3 region is CASSLGGGANTGELFF. The CDR3 DNA reads TGTGCCAGCAGCTTAGGGGGAGGGGCGAACACCGGGGAGCTGTTTTTT.

The chain uses TRBV18 and TRBJ1-2; TRBD1 matches 10 bases. The CDR3 runs to 15 residues. CDR1 is KGHSH, CDR2 LQKENI, per germline. V lost 2 bases, J lost 0 bases, and 0 bases stayed unmatched. CDR3 protein: CASSPGQGANYGYTF. In nucleotides, the CDR3 is TGTGCCAGCTCACCAGGACAGGGGGCTAACTATGGCTACACCTTC.

The chain recombines TRBV7-3 with TRBJ2-5, with 11 nucleotides matching TRBD2. V shed 4 bases and J 4 bases; nucleotides not matched to a gene: 5. This CDR3 region has 15 residues. From germline, CDR1 is SGHTA and CDR2 FQGTGA. CDR3 protein: CASSSGTSGGETQYF. DNA for the CDR3: TGTGCCAGCAGCTCCGGGACTAGCGGAGGAGAGACCCAGTACTTC.

This clone has only one observation. This chain links TRBV5-1 with TRBJ2-7; 7 bases are shared with TRBD1. The CDR3 loop spans 13 amino acids. The germline V gene has CDR1 SGHRS and CDR2 YFSETQ. After removal of 2 bases from V and 4 bases from J, the junction contained 3 bases not matched to a gene. The CDR3 here is CASSLSQGYEQYF. The DNA of the CDR3 is TGCGCCAGCAGCTTATCACAGGGGTACGAGCAGTACTTC.

The chain uses TRBV2 and TRBJ2-7; TRBD2 agrees at 14 bases. Germline trimming cut 10 bases from V and 3 bases from J; bases unmatched to any gene: 14. Germline assignment: CDR1 SNHLY and CDR2 FYNNEI. The CDR3 has 17 amino acids. The CDR3 DNA follows: TGTGCCATTACCGCCGGGACTAGCGGGAGTTCGCTCTACGAGCAGTACTTC. Protein product: CAITAGTSGSSLYEQYF.